This is a list of T cell receptor beta chains from one sample in a study of shared clonotypes between healthy human individuals. Generated by immunoSEQ multiplex PCR, the TCRdb table keeps only in-frame clones and is missing some. The data contain approximately 2.3 million clones, about 92% of them singletons. The specimen sequenced was naive CD4+ T cells from PBMCs. The source is a man aged 18 to 35 in good health. Some clones in this sample may be carry-over from other donors' samples. The CDR3 runs from the conserved cysteine through the conserved F or W. The D gene is left open where the match is weak. A row's size may be missing; if present it is once, few, many or a size class.

V gene: TRBV7-2
D gene: .
J gene: TRBJ2-3
clone size: once
CDR3 protein: CASSPQLSDTQYF
CDR3 DNA: TGTGCCAGCAGCCCCCAATTATCCGATACGCAGTATTTT

V gene: TRBV28
D gene: TRBD2
J gene: TRBJ2-7
clone size: .
CDR3 protein: CASGGLATYEQYF
CDR3 DNA: TGTGCCAGCGGGGGACTAGCGACCTACGAGCAGTACTTC

V gene: TRBV28
D gene: TRBD2
J gene: TRBJ2-5
clone size: once
CDR3 protein: CASSLAGAVEETQYF
CDR3 DNA: TGTGCCAGCAGTTTAGCGGGAGCGGTTGAAGAGACCCAGTACTTC

V gene: TRBV7-3
D gene: .
J gene: TRBJ2-6
clone size: .
CDR3 protein: CASSRSREPGANVLTF
CDR3 DNA: TGTGCCAGCAGCAGGAGTCGGGAGCCTGGGGCCAACGTCCTGACTTTC

V gene: TRBV27
D gene: .
J gene: TRBJ2-7
clone size: once
CDR3 protein: CASSGPSQLDEQYF
CDR3 DNA: TGTGCCAGCAGTGGACCTTCCCAGCTGGACGAGCAGTACTTC

V gene: TRBV18
D gene: .
J gene: TRBJ2-2
clone size: .
CDR3 protein: CASSPSGSPTGELFF
CDR3 DNA: TGTGCCAGCTCACCATCGGGAAGTCCCACCGGGGAGCTGTTTTTT

V gene: TRBV7-3
D gene: TRBD2
J gene: TRBJ2-1
clone size: .
CDR3 protein: CASSRYLGTSGTNEQFF
CDR3 DNA: TGTGCCAGCAGCCGTTACCTAGGGACTAGCGGCACCAATGAGCAGTTCTTC

V gene: TRBV7-9
D gene: .
J gene: TRBJ2-3
clone size: .
CDR3 protein: CASSLGYADTQYF
CDR3 DNA: TGTGCCAGCAGCTTAGGGTACGCAGATACGCAGTATTTT

V gene: TRBV19
D gene: TRBD1
J gene: TRBJ1-1
clone size: .
CDR3 protein: CASSITGANTEAFF
CDR3 DNA: TGTGCCAGTAGTATTACAGGGGCAAACACTGAAGCTTTCTTT

V gene: TRBV5-3
D gene: .
J gene: TRBJ2-2
clone size: .
CDR3 protein: CARSLAGTIRGELFF
CDR3 DNA: TGTGCCAGAAGCTTGGCAGGGACCATACGGGGGGAGCTGTTTTTT

V gene: TRBV7-9
D gene: .
J gene: TRBJ2-5
clone size: once
CDR3 protein: CASSSRRQQETQYF
CDR3 DNA: TGTGCCAGCAGCTCCCGCCGGCAACAAGAGACCCAGTACTTC

V gene: TRBV5-1
D gene: .
J gene: TRBJ1-1
clone size: few
CDR3 protein: CASSLDPAGAEAFF
CDR3 DNA: TGCGCCAGCAGCTTGGACCCAGCCGGCGCTGAAGCTTTCTTT

V gene: TRBV27
D gene: TRBD2
J gene: TRBJ2-2
clone size: .
CDR3 protein: CASSLGAGVNTGELFF
CDR3 DNA: TGTGCCAGCAGTTTAGGGGCGGGAGTAAACACCGGGGAGCTGTTTTTT

V gene: TRBV6-5
D gene: .
J gene: TRBJ2-7
clone size: .
CDR3 protein: CASTMGTGEQYF
CDR3 DNA: TGTGCCAGCACTATGGGGACGGGTGAGCAGTACTTC

V gene: TRBV18
D gene: .
J gene: TRBJ2-5
clone size: .
CDR3 protein: CASSLGPQETQYF
CDR3 DNA: TGTGCCAGCTCACTTGGTCCTCAAGAGACCCAGTACTTC

V gene: TRBV5-4
D gene: .
J gene: TRBJ1-2
clone size: .
CDR3 protein: CASRLDRTNYGYTF
CDR3 DNA: TGTGCCAGCAGACTAGACAGGACTAACTATGGCTACACCTTC

V gene: TRBV5-1
D gene: .
J gene: TRBJ1-1
clone size: .
CDR3 protein: CASSLVADGEAFF
CDR3 DNA: TGCGCCAGCAGCTTGGTAGCCGACGGTGAAGCTTTCTTT

V gene: TRBV19
D gene: .
J gene: TRBJ1-5
clone size: few
CDR3 protein: CASSILYQPQHF
CDR3 DNA: TGTGCCAGTAGTATACTTTATCAGCCCCAGCATTTT

V gene: TRBV10-3
D gene: TRBD1
J gene: TRBJ1-1
clone size: .
CDR3 protein: CAISELRQGLNTEAFF
CDR3 DNA: TGTGCCATCAGTGAGCTAAGACAGGGATTGAACACTGAAGCTTTCTTT

V gene: TRBV15
D gene: .
J gene: TRBJ1-1
clone size: .
CDR3 protein: CATSRAGSMNTEAFF
CDR3 DNA: TGTGCCACCAGCAGGGCGGGCAGTATGAACACTGAAGCTTTCTTT

V gene: TRBV28
D gene: .
J gene: TRBJ1-1
clone size: .
CDR3 protein: CASRGDTEAFF
CDR3 DNA: TGTGCCAGCAGGGGGGACACTGAAGCTTTCTTT

V gene: TRBV21-1
D gene: .
J gene: TRBJ2-3
clone size: .
CDR3 protein: CASFVPRGVFGTDTQYF
CDR3 DNA: TGTGCCAGTTTCGTACCACGGGGGGTGTTTGGGACAGATACGCAGTATTTT

V gene: TRBV7-3
D gene: TRBD1
J gene: TRBJ2-3
clone size: once
CDR3 protein: CASSKQTGADTQYF
CDR3 DNA: TGTGCCAGCAGCAAACAGACAGGGGCAGATACGCAGTATTTT

V gene: TRBV7-8
D gene: .
J gene: TRBJ1-1
clone size: .
CDR3 protein: CASIPPPLNTEAFF
CDR3 DNA: TGTGCCAGCATCCCACCGCCTTTGAACACTGAAGCTTTCTTT

V gene: TRBV19
D gene: .
J gene: TRBJ1-5
clone size: .
CDR3 protein: CASSIYSADTYSNQPQHF
CDR3 DNA: TGTGCCAGTAGTATATATTCGGCAGATACATATAGCAATCAGCCCCAGCATTTT

V gene: TRBV25-1
D gene: TRBD1
J gene: TRBJ2-7
clone size: .
CDR3 protein: CASRRDRPYEQYF
CDR3 DNA: TGTGCCAGCAGAAGGGACAGACCCTACGAGCAGTACTTC

V gene: TRBV30
D gene: .
J gene: TRBJ1-2
clone size: .
CDR3 protein: CAWSRNPKSHSGYTF
CDR3 DNA: TGTGCCTGGAGTCGTAATCCTAAGTCTCATAGTGGCTACACCTTC

V gene: TRBV6-1
D gene: .
J gene: TRBJ2-5
clone size: .
CDR3 protein: CASNRVGRETQYF
CDR3 DNA: TGTGCCAGCAATAGGGTAGGAAGAGAGACCCAGTACTTC

V gene: TRBV25-1
D gene: TRBD2
J gene: TRBJ2-3
clone size: .
CDR3 protein: CASSDGLAGSTDTQYF
CDR3 DNA: TGTGCCAGCAGCGACGGACTAGCGGGAAGCACAGATACGCAGTATTTT

V gene: TRBV6-1
D gene: .
J gene: TRBJ2-1
clone size: .
CDR3 protein: CASSEGVLEQFF
CDR3 DNA: TGTGCCAGCAGTGAAGGGGTCCTTGAGCAGTTCTTC

V gene: TRBV4-1
D gene: TRBD2
J gene: TRBJ2-1
clone size: .
CDR3 protein: CASSQGGLGEQFF
CDR3 DNA: TGCGCCAGCAGCCAAGGAGGACTAGGAGAGCAGTTCTTC

V gene: TRBV18
D gene: TRBD1
J gene: TRBJ2-7
clone size: once
CDR3 protein: CASSPTGVPYEQYF
CDR3 DNA: TGTGCCAGCTCACCGACAGGGGTCCCCTACGAGCAGTACTTC

V gene: TRBV18
D gene: .
J gene: TRBJ2-1
clone size: .
CDR3 protein: CASSGNRGPGEQFF
CDR3 DNA: TGTGCCAGCTCAGGGAACAGAGGGCCGGGTGAGCAGTTCTTC

V gene: TRBV18
D gene: .
J gene: TRBJ1-2
clone size: .
CDR3 protein: CASSPDQIWPGYTF
CDR3 DNA: TGTGCCAGCTCACCAGACCAGATTTGGCCTGGCTACACCTTC

V gene: TRBV18
D gene: .
J gene: TRBJ1-3
clone size: .
CDR3 protein: CASSQTGTSGNTIYF
CDR3 DNA: TGTGCCAGCTCACAAACAGGGACCTCTGGAAACACCATATATTTT

V gene: TRBV11-2
D gene: .
J gene: TRBJ1-3
clone size: once
CDR3 protein: CASSLPGAGFGTIYF
CDR3 DNA: TGTGCCAGCAGCTTACCGGGGGCCGGCTTTGGCACCATATATTTT

V gene: TRBV19
D gene: TRBD2
J gene: TRBJ2-3
clone size: once
CDR3 protein: CASSISTRLAESTDTQYF
CDR3 DNA: TGTGCCAGTAGTATAAGCACGCGACTAGCGGAGAGCACAGATACGCAGTATTTT

V gene: TRBV5-1
D gene: .
J gene: TRBJ2-3
clone size: .
CDR3 protein: CASSLEGPTQYF
CDR3 DNA: TGCGCCAGCAGCTTGGAGGGCCCGACGCAGTATTTT

V gene: TRBV5-4
D gene: .
J gene: TRBJ1-3
clone size: .
CDR3 protein: CASSLAGPNYGNTIYF
CDR3 DNA: TGTGCCAGCAGCTTGGCCGGACCGAACTACGGAAACACCATATATTTT

V gene: TRBV27
D gene: .
J gene: TRBJ1-1
clone size: .
CDR3 protein: CASRPGENTEAFF
CDR3 DNA: TGTGCCAGCAGACCAGGGGAAAACACTGAAGCTTTCTTT

V gene: TRBV10-3
D gene: .
J gene: TRBJ2-7
clone size: .
CDR3 protein: CAISESRTDLSYEQYF
CDR3 DNA: TGTGCCATCAGTGAGTCCCGGACGGACCTCAGCTACGAGCAGTACTTC

V gene: TRBV11-2
D gene: .
J gene: TRBJ1-1
clone size: .
CDR3 protein: CASSLALINTEAFF
CDR3 DNA: TGTGCCAGCAGCTTAGCACTGATAAACACTGAAGCTTTCTTT

V gene: TRBV28
D gene: .
J gene: TRBJ1-5
clone size: .
CDR3 protein: CASSFSTKGSNQPQHF
CDR3 DNA: TGTGCCAGCAGTTTTTCGACTAAAGGGAGCAATCAGCCCCAGCATTTT

V gene: TRBV7-8
D gene: .
J gene: TRBJ1-4
clone size: .
CDR3 protein: CASSLVRAQPNEKLFF
CDR3 DNA: TGTGCCAGCAGCTTAGTTAGGGCACAGCCCAATGAAAAACTGTTTTTT